What follows is one T cell receptor (beta chain) and its context. Profiled with immunoSEQ multiplex PCR; TCRdb holds only in-frame clones, not every one. This table holds 95,000 to 150,000 clones, about nine tenths found once. V was cut by 4 bases and J by 0 bases, with 15 bases left in between. There are 15 residues in the CDR3. In germline, CDR1 is SQVTM, CDR2 ANQGSEA. The sample is drawn from a study of control samples from healthy donors and cancer patients. The chain combines TRBV29-1 with TRBJ1-2, with D possibly being TRBD1 (5 bases). The material sequenced was blood. The receptor was derived from a man between 35 and 55 years old in good health. CDR3 coding DNA: TGCAGCGTTGTGCAATATGGGGGGTCTAACTATGGCTACACCTTC. Residues: CSVVQYGGSNYGYTF.